One and the same sample provided the 28 T cell receptor beta chains below, sequenced in a study of T cell responses to AZD1222 COVID-19 vaccine. Data came from immunoSEQ multiplex PCR; TCRdb stores just in-frame clones and leaves some out. The top ten clones hold 4.5% to 6% of a sample with 150,000 or so clones, roughly 87% of them seen once. Sequencing used peripheral blood, obtained on day 0 of AZD1222 vaccination. These receptors were collected from an adult in good health.

The CDR3 DNA is TGTGCCAGCAGCCCCGGTAGCGGACTCACAGGGGAAAACATTCAGTACTTC. It codes for CASSPGSGLTGENIQYF. This rearrangement joins TRBV11-3 to TRBJ2-4, with D perhaps matching TRBD1 (7 bases). The V end lost 5 bases, the J end lost 5 bases, and 22 bases lay between the germline ends. The CDR3 is 17 residues long. Germline V gene lookup returns CDR1 SGHNT and CDR2 YENEEA.

This clone was detected only a few times. The rearrangement joins TRBV19 to TRBJ1-5, with 9 bases fitting TRBD1. Germline values: CDR1 LNHDA, CDR2 SQIVND (reference sequence). The CDR3 runs to 15 residues. With V trimmed by 6 bases and J by 3 bases, 6 bases remained unmatched. CDR3 residues: CASRADRGFNQPQHF. CDR3 DNA sequence: TGTGCCAGTAGGGCGGACAGGGGATTCAATCAGCCCCAGCATTTT.

Note on this clone: No DNA is shown, since the ends of the CDR3 on it are uncertain; the CDR3 is the one TCRdb lists. J is TRBJ1-2 and V is TRBV18; TRBD1 reflects the table's D call only, with no check against the DNA. Including both end residues, the CDR3 is 13 amino acids long. Germline CDR1 reads KGHSH; CDR2 reads LQKENI. The CDR3 sequence: CASSPFGTGTNTF.

This clone was detected only a few times. This chain connects TRBV5-1 to TRBJ2-6; maybe TRBD1 (5 bases). This CDR3 region has 18 residues. Germline V gene lookup returns CDR1 SGHRS and CDR2 YFSETQ. V was clipped by 4 bases and J by 2 bases, with 19 bases between them. CDR3 sequence reads: CASSNQVGRGAGANVLTF. CDR3 nucleotides: TGCGCCAGCAGCAACCAGGTGGGGCGAGGCGCTGGGGCCAACGTCCTGACTTTC.

The V and J genes are TRBV6-2 or TRBV6-3 and TRBJ2-1; D is unresolved. Germline CDR1 reads MNHEY; CDR2 reads SVGEGT. Trimming took 4 bases from V and 4 from J, leaving 14 bases between them. The CDR3 runs 15 residues. The CDR3: CASSSFHSLYNEQFF. The CDR3 coding sequence is TGTGCCAGCAGTTCTTTCCACAGCCTGTACAATGAGCAGTTCTTC.

V and J are TRBV4-1 and TRBJ2-6, with 8 bases fitting TRBD2. The CDR3 is 18 residues long. Germline V gene lookup returns CDR1 MGHRA and CDR2 YSYEKL. Unmatched junction bases numbered 8, after V lost 4 bases and J lost 0 bases. CDR3 coding DNA: TGCGCCAGCAGCCTCAGGACTAGCTGGAGCTCTGGGGCCAACGTCCTGACTTTC. This encodes CASSLRTSWSSGANVLTF.

This chain joins TRBV2 and TRBJ1-5; D call uncertain. Trimming left V 5 bases short and J 3 bases short, with 11 bases between. Germline-derived CDR1 and CDR2 are SNHLY and FYNNEI. There are 14 residues in the CDR3. CDR3 coding DNA: TGTGCCAGCAGTAAAGACACAATCAATCAGCCCCAGCATTTT. Protein: CASSKDTINQPQHF.

V and J are TRBV6-5 and TRBJ1-6, with D tentatively TRBD1 (5 bases). CDR3 size: 14 residues. CDR1 is MNHEY, CDR2 SVGAGI, per germline. V was shortened by 3 bases and J by 6 bases, with 9 bases between the two germline ends. DNA of the CDR3: TGTGCCAGCAGTTATGTGACAGCTAATTCACCCCTCCACTTT. Translated: CASSYVTANSPLHF.

The chain employs TRBV5-1 and TRBJ2-2; maybe TRBD1 (6 bases). Trimming shortened V by 3 bases and J by 8 bases, and 11 bases separated the two germline ends. Germline V gives CDR1 SGHRS, CDR2 YFSETQ. CDR3 length equals 13 residues. The CDR3 DNA is TGCGCCAGCAGCTCGGCAGGGGAAGGGGAGCTGTTTTTT. Its translation is CASSSAGEGELFF.

The V gene is TRBV14, the J gene TRBJ2-3; D is undetermined. The ends were cut back, 3 bases at V and 2 bases at J, with 9 bases in the middle. The CDR3 length is 14 residues. Per the germline V gene, CDR1 is SGHDN and CDR2 is FVKESK. The CDR3 coding sequence is TGTGCCAGCAGCCAGAATTTTTACACAGATACGCAGTATTTT. Amino acid sequence: CASSQNFYTDTQYF.

The chain employs TRBV21-1 and TRBJ1-5; the table's D call of TRBD1 was not tested on the DNA. TRBV21-1 is listed as a pseudogene. The CDR3 runs to 15 residues. The CDR3, as DNA: TGTGCCAGCAATCCTCAGGTGGGGCCTAATCAGCCCCAGCATTTT. This gives the protein CASNPQVGPNQPQHF.

The chain links TRBV3-1 (or the pseudogene TRBV3-2) to TRBJ1-5, with 10 bases that match TRBD1. CDR1 is LGHDT and CDR2 is YNNKEL in the germline V gene (reference sequence). CDR3 length equals 13 residues. V dropped 4 bases and J dropped 15; count of bases not matched to a gene: 9. The DNA for the CDR3 is TGTGCCAGCAGCCGGGACAGGGGTTTCTTTTGGCATTTT. Translated: CASSRDRGFFWHF.

The rearrangement uses TRBV29-1 and TRBJ1-1; possibly TRBD1 for D (6 bases). CDR3 size: 10 residues. Germline lookup yields CDR1 SQVTM and CDR2 ANQGSEA. CDR3 sequence (DNA): TGCGGAGGGGGGGGAACTGAAGCTTTCTTT. Its translation is CGGGGTEAFF.

J is TRBJ1-2 and V is TRBV7-8; tentative D call: TRBD1 (6 bases). V shed 4 bases and J shed 5 bases, with 8 bases lying between them. Germline CDR1 reads SGHVS; CDR2 reads FQNEAQ. This CDR3 has 12 residues. CDR3 region: CASSSQGYGYTF. The CDR3 DNA follows: TGTGCCAGCAGCTCACAGGGATATGGCTACACCTTC.

The chain carries TRBV19 and TRBJ1-6; 7 bases align to TRBD1. The length of the CDR3 is 14 residues. In germline, CDR1 is LNHDA, CDR2 SQIVND (reference sequence). V gave up 7 bases and J gave up 9 bases; unmatched junction bases: 9. The CDR3 is CASNQQGRGSPLHF. The DNA for the CDR3 is TGTGCCAGTAACCAACAGGGGCGGGGTTCACCCCTCCACTTT. Looking up the rest from reference TRBV19 and TRBJ1-6 gives the full variable domain: DGGITQSPKYLFRKEGQNVTLSCEQNLNHDAMYWYRQDPGQGLRLIYYSQIVNDFQKGDIAEGYSVSREKKESFPLTVTSAQKNPTAFYLCASNQQGRGSPLHFGNGTRLTVT.

This chain joins TRBV14 and TRBJ1-1; tentatively, D is TRBD1 (5 bases). V gave up 4 bases and J gave up 7 bases, with 13 bases separating them. There are 13 residues in the CDR3. Germline V CDR1 and CDR2: SGHDN, FVKESK. CDR3 in amino acids: CASSPHIQGEAFF. CDR3 nucleotides: TGTGCCAGCAGCCCACATATTCAGGGTGAAGCTTTCTTT.

This chain connects TRBV7-2 to TRBJ1-5; no clear D gene. Trimming removed 3 bases from V and 6 bases from J, with 15 bases in between. CDR3 length: 15 amino acids. Germline-derived CDR1 and CDR2 are SGHTA and FQGNSA. The CDR3 DNA reads as TGTGCCAGCAGCTTGGAAGCTAACGCAGGTCAGCCCCAGCATTTT. The encoded protein is CASSLEANAGQPQHF.

V is TRBV7-2 and J is TRBJ1-5, with D possibly being TRBD1 (6 bases). The germline V gene encodes CDR1 SGHTA and CDR2 FQGNSA. The ends were cut back, 9 bases at V and 6 bases at J, with 18 bases in the middle. This CDR3 region has 14 residues. CDR3 region: CASKADWGAQPQHF. Here the CDR3 DNA reads TGTGCCAGTAAGGCTGATTGGGGGGCTCAGCCCCAGCATTTT.

The V and J genes are TRBV28 and TRBJ1-4; D not resolved. CDR3 length equals 15 residues. V lost 5 bases and J 0 bases, leaving 10 bases between the germline ends. CDR1 and CDR2 (germline): MDHEN, SYDVKM. The CDR3 protein is CASSATDATNEKLFF. Written as DNA, the CDR3 is TGTGCCAGCAGTGCTACAGATGCAACTAATGAAAAACTGTTTTTT. The variable domain in full, completed from reference TRBV28 and TRBJ1-4, reads DVKVTQSSRYLVKRTGEKVFLECVQDMDHENMFWYRQDPGLGLRLIYFSYDVKMKEKGDIPEGYSVSREKKERFSLILESASTNQTSMYLCASSATDATNEKLFFGSGTQLSVL.

V usage is TRBV5-1 and J usage is TRBJ1-5, with a tentative D call TRBD1 (6 bases). Per the germline V gene, CDR1 is SGHRS and CDR2 is YFSETQ. This CDR3 region has 14 residues. The V and J ends lost 3 bases and 0 bases respectively, with 7 bases between them. The CDR3 DNA sequence: TGCGCCAGCAGCTCGACAGGTAGCAATCAGCCCCAGCATTTT. Translated, it gives CASSSTGSNQPQHF.

V is TRBV5-4 and J is TRBJ2-5, with 9 bases identical to TRBD2. Germline V gene lookup returns CDR1 SGHNT and CDR2 YYREEE (reference sequence). V gave up 4 bases and J gave up 3 bases; unmatched junction bases: 4. The length of the CDR3 is 14 residues. The CDR3 DNA sequence: TGTGCCAGCAGCCTTAGCGGGGGAAAAGAGACCCAGTACTTC. This encodes CASSLSGGKETQYF.

The chain carries TRBV2 and TRBJ1-6; no reliable D call. The CDR3 is 16 residues long. The germline V gene encodes CDR1 SNHLY and CDR2 FYNNEI. The germline V and J ends were trimmed by 3 bases and 5 bases, with 14 bases remaining between them. In DNA, the CDR3 is TGTGCCAGCAGTGATACGGGAGGGAACAATAATTCACCCCTCCACTTT. Translating it yields CASSDTGGNNNSPLHF.

This chain joins TRBV2 and TRBJ2-7; D unresolved. From germline, CDR1 is SNHLY and CDR2 FYNNEI. The CDR3 has 11 residues. V was clipped by 8 bases and J by 4 bases, with 9 bases between them. The CDR3 sequence: CASHSSYEQYF. DNA of the CDR3: TGTGCCAGCCACAGTTCTTACGAGCAGTACTTC.

Worth noting for this clone: At one end the junction does not follow the germline gene, possibly because of a read error. This chain uses TRBV10-3 with TRBJ2-7; D gene ambiguous. The CDR3 spans 13 residues. Germline V lookup: CDR1 ENHRY, CDR2 SYGVKD. DNA for the CDR3: TGTGCCATCAGTGGAACCGCTAAAGGTTTCATGGACTTC. Translating gives CAISGTAKGFMDF.

This chain connects TRBV5-5 to TRBJ1-1; D may be TRBD1 (5 bases). The germline gives CDR1 SGHKS, CDR2 YYEKEE (reference sequence). V lost 0 bases and J lost 1, with 10 bases in between. The CDR3 covers 15 residues. The CDR3 region has the DNA TGTGCCAGCAGCTTGGGTCCCAGGGAGAACACTGAAGCTTTCTTT. This gives the protein CASSLGPRENTEAFF.

This sequence joins TRBV5-1 and TRBJ2-1; 11 bases are a match to TRBD2. V trimming: 4 bases; J trimming: 4 bases; junction bases outside the gene matches: 7. CDR1 and CDR2 (germline): SGHRS, YFSETQ. CDR3 length: 16 residues. Here the CDR3 DNA reads TGCGCCAGCAGCAGAGCCGGGACTAGCGGTTACAATGAGCAGTTCTTC. Translation: CASSRAGTSGYNEQFF.

V gene TRBV10-2 combines with J gene TRBJ2-7; D is perhaps TRBD1 (6 bases). CDR1 is WSHSY, CDR2 SAAADI, per germline. Deletions cut 4 bases from V and 3 bases from J, with 10 bases between. This CDR3 is built from 13 residues. CDR3 coding DNA: TGCGCCAGCAGTGGTTTACAGGGCTACGAGCAGTACTTC. This gives the protein CASSGLQGYEQYF.

The sample holds one count of this clone. This chain links TRBV29-1 with TRBJ1-1, with 7 bases lining up with TRBD1. V was clipped by 1 base and J by 1 base; unmatched bases: 6. The germline gives CDR1 SQVTM, CDR2 ANQGSEA. The CDR3 is made up of 15 amino acids. CDR3 sequence (DNA): TGCAGCGTTGAAGCTAGACAGGGAGGGAACACTGAAGCTTTCTTT. This gives the protein CSVEARQGGNTEAFF.